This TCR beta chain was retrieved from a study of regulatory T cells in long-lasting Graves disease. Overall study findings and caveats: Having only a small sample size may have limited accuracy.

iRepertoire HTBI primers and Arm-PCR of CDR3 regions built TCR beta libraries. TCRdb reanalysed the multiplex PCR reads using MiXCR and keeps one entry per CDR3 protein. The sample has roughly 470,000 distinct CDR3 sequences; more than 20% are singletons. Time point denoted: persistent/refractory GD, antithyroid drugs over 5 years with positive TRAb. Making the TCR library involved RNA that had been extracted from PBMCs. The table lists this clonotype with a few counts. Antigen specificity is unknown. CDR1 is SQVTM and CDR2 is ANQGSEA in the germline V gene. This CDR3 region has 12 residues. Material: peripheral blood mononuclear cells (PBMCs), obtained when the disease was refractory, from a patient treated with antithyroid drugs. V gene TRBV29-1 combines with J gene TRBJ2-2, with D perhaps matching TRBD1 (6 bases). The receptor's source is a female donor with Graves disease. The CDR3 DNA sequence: TGCACCGCTTACAGGGCCACCGGGGAGCTGTTTTTT. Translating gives CTAYRATGELFF.